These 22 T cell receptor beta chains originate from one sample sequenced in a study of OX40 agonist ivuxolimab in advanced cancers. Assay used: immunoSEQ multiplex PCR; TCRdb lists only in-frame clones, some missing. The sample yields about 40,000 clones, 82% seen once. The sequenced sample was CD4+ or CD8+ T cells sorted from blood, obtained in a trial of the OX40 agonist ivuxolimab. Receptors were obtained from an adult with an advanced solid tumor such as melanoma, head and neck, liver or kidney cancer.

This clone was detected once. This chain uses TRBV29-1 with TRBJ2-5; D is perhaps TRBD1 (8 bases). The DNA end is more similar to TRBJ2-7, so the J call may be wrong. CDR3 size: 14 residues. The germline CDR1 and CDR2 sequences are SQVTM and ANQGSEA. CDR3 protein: CSTKGGTGSYEQYF. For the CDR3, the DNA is TGCAGCACAAAGGGGGGGACAGGATCCTACGAGCAGTACTTC.

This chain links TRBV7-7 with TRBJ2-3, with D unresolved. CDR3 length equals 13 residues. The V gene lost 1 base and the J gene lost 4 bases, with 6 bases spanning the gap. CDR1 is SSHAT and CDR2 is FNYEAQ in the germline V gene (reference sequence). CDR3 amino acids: CASSLDGADTQYF. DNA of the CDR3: TGTGCCAGCAGCTTAGATGGGGCAGATACGCAGTATTTT. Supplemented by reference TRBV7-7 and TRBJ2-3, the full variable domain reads GAGVSQSPRYKVTKRGQDVTLRCDPISSHATLYWYQQALGQGPEFLTYFNYEAQPDKSGLPSDRFSAERPEGSISTLTIQRTEQRDSAMYRCASSLDGADTQYFGPGTRLTVL.

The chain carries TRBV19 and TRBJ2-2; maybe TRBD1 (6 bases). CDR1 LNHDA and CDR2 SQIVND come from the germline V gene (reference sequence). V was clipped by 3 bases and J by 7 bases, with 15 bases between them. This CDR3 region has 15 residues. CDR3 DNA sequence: TGTGCCAGTAGTATCCAAGCGGTGGGACACGGGGAGCTGTTTTTT. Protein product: CASSIQAVGHGELFF.

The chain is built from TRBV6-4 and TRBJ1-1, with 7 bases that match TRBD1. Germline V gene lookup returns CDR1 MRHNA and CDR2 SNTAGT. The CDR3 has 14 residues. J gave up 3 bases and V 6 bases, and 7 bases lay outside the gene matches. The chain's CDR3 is CASRAQGWDTEAFF. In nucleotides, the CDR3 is TGTGCCAGCAGAGCACAGGGGTGGGACACTGAAGCTTTCTTT.

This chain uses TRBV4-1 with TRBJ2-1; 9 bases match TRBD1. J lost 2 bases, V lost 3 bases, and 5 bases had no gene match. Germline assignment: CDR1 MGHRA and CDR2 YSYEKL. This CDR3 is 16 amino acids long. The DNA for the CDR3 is TGCGCCAGCAGCCAGGGGACAGGGACCACCTACAATGAGCAGTTCTTC. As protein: CASSQGTGTTYNEQFF.

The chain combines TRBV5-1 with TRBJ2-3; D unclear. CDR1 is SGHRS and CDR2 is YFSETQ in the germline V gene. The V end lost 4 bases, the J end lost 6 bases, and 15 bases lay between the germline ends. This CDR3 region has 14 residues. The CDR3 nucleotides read TGCGCCAGCAGCCTCCGAGGAGTCGGGGATACGCAGTATTTT. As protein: CASSLRGVGDTQYF.

In DNA, the CDR3 is TGTGCCAGCAGTCCGGACCCGACCCCCTACGAGCAGTACTTC. Translation gives CASSPDPTPYEQYF. This chain joins TRBV27 and TRBJ2-7, with D unresolved. Between the trimmed V and J ends, which lost 5 bases and 2 bases, there was a span of 13 bases. CDR3 length: 14 amino acids. Germline CDR1 reads MNHEY; CDR2 reads SMNVEV (reference sequence).

CDR3 in amino acids: CASSLDAPDTQYF. CDR3 in DNA: TGTGCCAGCAGCTTAGACGCCCCAGATACGCAGTATTTT. The chain employs TRBV11-2 and TRBJ2-3; D ambiguous. Germline V gives CDR1 SGHAT, CDR2 FQNNGV. This CDR3 is built from 13 residues. The V end was cut by 0 bases, the J end by 4 bases, with 5 bases between.

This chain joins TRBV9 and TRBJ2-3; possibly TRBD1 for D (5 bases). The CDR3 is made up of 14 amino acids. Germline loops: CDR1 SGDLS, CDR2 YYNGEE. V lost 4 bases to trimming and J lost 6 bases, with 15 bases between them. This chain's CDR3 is CASSPQGDGDTQYF. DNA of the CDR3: TGTGCCAGCAGCCCCCAGGGCGACGGGGATACGCAGTATTTT. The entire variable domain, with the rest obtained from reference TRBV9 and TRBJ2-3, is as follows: DSGVTQTPKHLITATGQRVTLRCSPRSGDLSVYWYQQSLDQGLQFLIQYYNGEERAKGNILERFSAQQFPDLHSELNLSSLELGDSALYFCASSPQGDGDTQYFGPGTRLTVL.

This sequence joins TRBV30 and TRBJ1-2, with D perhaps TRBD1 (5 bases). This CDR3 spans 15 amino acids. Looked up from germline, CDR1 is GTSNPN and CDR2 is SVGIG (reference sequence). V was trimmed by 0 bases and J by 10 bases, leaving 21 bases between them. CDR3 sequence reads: CAWSVKAGQAPVYTF. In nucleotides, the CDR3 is TGTGCCTGGAGTGTAAAGGCAGGGCAGGCCCCGGTCTACACCTTC.

DNA of the CDR3: TGTGCCAGCAGCTTGGAGTTTAGCTCCTACAATGAGCAGTTCTTC. Protein sequence: CASSLEFSSYNEQFF. The chain carries TRBV5-4 and TRBJ2-1; D is uncertain. The germline V gene has CDR1 SGHNT and CDR2 YYREEE (reference sequence). Trimming took 0 bases from V and 0 from J, leaving 7 bases between them. This CDR3 is built from 15 residues.

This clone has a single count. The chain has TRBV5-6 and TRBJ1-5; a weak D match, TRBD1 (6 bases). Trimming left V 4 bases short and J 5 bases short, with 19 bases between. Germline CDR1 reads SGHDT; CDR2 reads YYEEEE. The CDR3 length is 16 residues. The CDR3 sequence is CASSRRSTGYDQPQHF. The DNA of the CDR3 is TGTGCCAGCAGCCGTAGGAGTACAGGGTATGATCAGCCCCAGCATTTT.

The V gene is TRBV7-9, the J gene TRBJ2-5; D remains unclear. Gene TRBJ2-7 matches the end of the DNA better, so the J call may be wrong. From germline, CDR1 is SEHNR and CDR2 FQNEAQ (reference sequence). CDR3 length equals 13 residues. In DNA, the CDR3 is TGTGCCAGCAGCTTAAAGCGTCCCTACGAGCAGTACTTC. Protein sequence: CASSLKRPYEQYF.

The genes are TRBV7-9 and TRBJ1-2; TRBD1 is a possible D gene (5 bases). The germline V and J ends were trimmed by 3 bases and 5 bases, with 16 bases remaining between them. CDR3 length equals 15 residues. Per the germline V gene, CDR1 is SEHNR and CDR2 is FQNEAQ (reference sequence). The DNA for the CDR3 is TGTGCCAGCAGCTTGACAGCCGCCTCCTTATATGGCTACACCTTC. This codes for CASSLTAASLYGYTF.

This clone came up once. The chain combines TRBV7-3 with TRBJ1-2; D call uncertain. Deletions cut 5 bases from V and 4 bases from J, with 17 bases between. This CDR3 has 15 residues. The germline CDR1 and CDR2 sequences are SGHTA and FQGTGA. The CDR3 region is CASSPSSSPGYGYTF. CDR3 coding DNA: TGTGCCAGCAGCCCCAGTAGCTCGCCCGGCTATGGCTACACCTTC.

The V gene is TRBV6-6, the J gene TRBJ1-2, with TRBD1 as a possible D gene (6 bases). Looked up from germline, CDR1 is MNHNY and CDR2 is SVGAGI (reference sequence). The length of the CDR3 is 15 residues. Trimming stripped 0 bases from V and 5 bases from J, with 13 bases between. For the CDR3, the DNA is TGTGCCAGCAGTTACTCAAGTGGGGGGCAGTATGGCTACACCTTC. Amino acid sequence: CASSYSSGGQYGYTF.

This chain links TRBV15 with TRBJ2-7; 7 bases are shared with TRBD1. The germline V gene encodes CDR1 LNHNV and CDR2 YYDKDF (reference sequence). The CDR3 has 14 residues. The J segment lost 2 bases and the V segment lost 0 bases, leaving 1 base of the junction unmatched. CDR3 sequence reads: CATSREGGAYEQYF. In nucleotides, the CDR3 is TGTGCCACCAGCAGAGAAGGGGGCGCCTACGAGCAGTACTTC. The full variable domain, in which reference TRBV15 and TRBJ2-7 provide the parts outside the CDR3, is DAMVIQNPRYQVTQFGKPVTLSCSQTLNHNVMYWYQQKSSQAPKLLFHYYDKDFNNEADTPDNFQSRRPNTSFCFLDIRSPGLGDTAMYLCATSREGGAYEQYFGPGTRLTVT.

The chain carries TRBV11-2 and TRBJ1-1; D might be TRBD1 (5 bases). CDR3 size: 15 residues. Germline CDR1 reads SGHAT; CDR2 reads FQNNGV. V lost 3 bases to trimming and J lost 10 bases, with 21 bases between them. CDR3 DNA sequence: TGTGCCAGCAGCTTTTCTCACTCCGGGGCCTCGGGAGCTTTCTTT. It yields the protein CASSFSHSGASGAFF.

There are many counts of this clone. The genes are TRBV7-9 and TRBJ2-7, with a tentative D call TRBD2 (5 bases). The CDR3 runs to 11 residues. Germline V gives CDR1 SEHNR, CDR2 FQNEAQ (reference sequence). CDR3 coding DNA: TGTGCGGGAGCGGACTCCTACGAGCAGTACTTC. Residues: CAGADSYEQYF. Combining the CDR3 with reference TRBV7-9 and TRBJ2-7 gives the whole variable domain DTGVSQNPRHKITKRGQNVTFRCDPISEHNRLYWYRQTLGQGPEFLTYFQNEAQLEKSRLLSDRFSAERPKGSFSTLEIQRTEQGDSAMYLCAGADSYEQYFGPGTRLTVT.

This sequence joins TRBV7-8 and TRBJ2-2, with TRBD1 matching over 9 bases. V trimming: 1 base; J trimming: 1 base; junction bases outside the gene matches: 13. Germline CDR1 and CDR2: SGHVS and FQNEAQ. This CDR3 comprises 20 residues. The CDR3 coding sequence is TGTGCCAGCAGCTTAGGGGGGACAGGGCCATTTTTGGGGAACACCGGGGAGCTGTTTTTT. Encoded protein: CASSLGGTGPFLGNTGELFF.

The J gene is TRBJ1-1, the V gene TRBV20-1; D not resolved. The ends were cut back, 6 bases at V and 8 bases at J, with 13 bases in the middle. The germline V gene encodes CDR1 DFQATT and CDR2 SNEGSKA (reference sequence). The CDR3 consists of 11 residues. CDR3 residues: CSAPLAQEAFF. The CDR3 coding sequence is TGCAGTGCGCCCCTGGCGCAAGAAGCTTTCTTT.

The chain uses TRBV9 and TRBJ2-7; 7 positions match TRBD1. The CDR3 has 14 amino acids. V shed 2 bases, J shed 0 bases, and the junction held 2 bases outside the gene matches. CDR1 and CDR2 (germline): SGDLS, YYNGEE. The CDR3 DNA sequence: TGTGCCAGCAGCGTTACAGGGGCCTCCTACGAGCAGTACTTC. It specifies CASSVTGASYEQYF.